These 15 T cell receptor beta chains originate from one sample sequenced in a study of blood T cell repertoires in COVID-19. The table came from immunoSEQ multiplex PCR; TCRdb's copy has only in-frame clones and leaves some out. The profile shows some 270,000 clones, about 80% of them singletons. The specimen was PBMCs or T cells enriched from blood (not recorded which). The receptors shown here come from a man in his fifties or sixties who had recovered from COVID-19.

Written as DNA, the CDR3 is TGTGCCAGCAGCAATCCGGCCCCCGGGTCTGCGGGTAGCGGGAGCAATGAGCAGTTCTTC. Its protein is CASSNPAPGSAGSGSNEQFF. This chain uses TRBV7-6 with TRBJ2-1; 9 nucleotides agree with TRBD2. The CDR3 has 20 residues. The V and J ends lost 5 bases and 6 bases, in that order; junction bases with no gene match: 23. Germline CDR1 SGHVS, CDR2 FNYEAQ.

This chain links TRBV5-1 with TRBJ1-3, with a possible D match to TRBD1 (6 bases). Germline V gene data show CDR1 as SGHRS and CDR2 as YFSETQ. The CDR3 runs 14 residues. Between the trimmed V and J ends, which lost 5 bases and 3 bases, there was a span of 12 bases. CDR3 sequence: CASSLDSRGNTIYF. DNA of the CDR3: TGCGCCAGCAGTCTGGACAGCCGTGGAAACACCATATATTTT.

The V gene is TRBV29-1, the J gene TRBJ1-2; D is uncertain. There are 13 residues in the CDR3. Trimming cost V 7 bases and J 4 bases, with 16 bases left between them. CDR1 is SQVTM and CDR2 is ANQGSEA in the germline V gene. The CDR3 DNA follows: TGCAGCGCACTGCGGGGTCCTGCCTATGGCTACACCTTC. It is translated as CSALRGPAYGYTF.

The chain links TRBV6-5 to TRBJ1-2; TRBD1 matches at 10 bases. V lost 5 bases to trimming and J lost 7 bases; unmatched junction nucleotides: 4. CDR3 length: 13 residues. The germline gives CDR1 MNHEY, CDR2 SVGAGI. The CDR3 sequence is CASSIGTGAGYTF. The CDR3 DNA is TGTGCCAGCAGTATCGGGACAGGGGCTGGCTACACCTTC.

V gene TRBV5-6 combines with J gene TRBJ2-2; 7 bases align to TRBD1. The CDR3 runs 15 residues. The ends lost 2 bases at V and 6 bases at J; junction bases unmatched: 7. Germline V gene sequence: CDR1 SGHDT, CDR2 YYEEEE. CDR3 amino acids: CASSLTGAESGELFF. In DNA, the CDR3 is TGTGCCAGCAGCTTAACAGGGGCAGAATCCGGGGAGCTGTTTTTT.

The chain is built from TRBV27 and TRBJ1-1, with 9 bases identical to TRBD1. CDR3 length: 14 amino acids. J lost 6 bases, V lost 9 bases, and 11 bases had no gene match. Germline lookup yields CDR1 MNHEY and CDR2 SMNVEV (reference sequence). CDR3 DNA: TGTGCCAGTTACCCTTCGACAGGGGGGTCTGAAGCTTTCTTT. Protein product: CASYPSTGGSEAFF.

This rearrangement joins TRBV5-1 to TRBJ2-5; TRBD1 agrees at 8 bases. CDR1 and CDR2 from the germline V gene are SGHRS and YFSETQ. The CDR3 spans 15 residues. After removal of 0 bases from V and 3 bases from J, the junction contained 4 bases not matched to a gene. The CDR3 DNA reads TGCGCCAGCAGCTTGGCTCCAGGGGGCGAAGAGACCCAGTACTTC. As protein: CASSLAPGGEETQYF.

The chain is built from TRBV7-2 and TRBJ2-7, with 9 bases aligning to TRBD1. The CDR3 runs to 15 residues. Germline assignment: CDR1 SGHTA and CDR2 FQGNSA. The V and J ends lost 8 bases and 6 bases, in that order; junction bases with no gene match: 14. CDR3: CASFLRGTGSSEQYF. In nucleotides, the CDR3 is TGTGCCAGCTTCCTCCGGGGGACAGGGTCTTCCGAGCAGTACTTC.

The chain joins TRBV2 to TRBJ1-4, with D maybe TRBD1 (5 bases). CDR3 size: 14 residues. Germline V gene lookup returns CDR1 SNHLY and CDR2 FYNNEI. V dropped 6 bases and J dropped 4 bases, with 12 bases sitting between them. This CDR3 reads CASSADRLNEKLFF. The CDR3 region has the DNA TGTGCCAGCAGCGCCGACAGACTTAATGAAAAACTGTTTTTT.

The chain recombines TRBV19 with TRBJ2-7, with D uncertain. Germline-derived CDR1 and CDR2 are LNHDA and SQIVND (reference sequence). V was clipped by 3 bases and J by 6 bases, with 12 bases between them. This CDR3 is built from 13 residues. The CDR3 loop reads CASSIPGEIEQYF. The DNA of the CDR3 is TGTGCCAGTAGTATCCCAGGTGAGATCGAGCAGTACTTC.

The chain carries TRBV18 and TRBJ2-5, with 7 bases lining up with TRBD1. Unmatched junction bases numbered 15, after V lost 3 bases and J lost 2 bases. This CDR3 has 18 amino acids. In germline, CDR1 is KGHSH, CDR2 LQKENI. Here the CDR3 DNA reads TGTGCCAGCTCACCGGTTTTTAGACAGGGAATGGGGCAAGAGACCCAGTACTTC. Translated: CASSPVFRQGMGQETQYF.

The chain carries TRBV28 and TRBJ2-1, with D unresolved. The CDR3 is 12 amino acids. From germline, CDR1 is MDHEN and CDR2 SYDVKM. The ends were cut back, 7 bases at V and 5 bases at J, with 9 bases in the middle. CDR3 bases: TGTGCCAGCACCGCGATCCACAATGAGCAGTTCTTC. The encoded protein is CASTAIHNEQFF. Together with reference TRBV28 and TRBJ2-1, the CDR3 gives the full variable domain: DVKVTQSSRYLVKRTGEKVFLECVQDMDHENMFWYRQDPGLGLRLIYFSYDVKMKEKGDIPEGYSVSREKKERFSLILESASTNQTSMYLCASTAIHNEQFFGPGTRLTVL.

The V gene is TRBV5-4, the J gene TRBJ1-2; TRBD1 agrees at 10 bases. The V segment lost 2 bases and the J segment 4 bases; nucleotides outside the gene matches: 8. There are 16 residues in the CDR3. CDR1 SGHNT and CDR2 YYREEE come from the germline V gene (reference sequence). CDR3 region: CASSFPGQGKAYGYTF. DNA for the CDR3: TGTGCCAGCAGCTTCCCGGGACAGGGGAAGGCCTATGGCTACACCTTC.

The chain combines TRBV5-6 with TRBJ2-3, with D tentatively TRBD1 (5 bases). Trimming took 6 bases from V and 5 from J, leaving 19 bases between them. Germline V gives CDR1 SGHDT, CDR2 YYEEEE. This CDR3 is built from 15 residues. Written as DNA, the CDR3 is TGTGCCAGCAAATATGAATTGGGCAGGGAAGATACGCAGTATTTT. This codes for CASKYELGREDTQYF.

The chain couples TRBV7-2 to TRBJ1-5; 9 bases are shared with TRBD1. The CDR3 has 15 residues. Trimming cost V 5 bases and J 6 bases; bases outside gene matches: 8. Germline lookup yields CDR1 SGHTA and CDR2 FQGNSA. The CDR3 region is CASSERQGGIQPQHF. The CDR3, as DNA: TGTGCCAGCAGCGAAAGACAGGGGGGTATTCAGCCCCAGCATTTT. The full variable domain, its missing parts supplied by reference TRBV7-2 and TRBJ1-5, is GAGVSQSPSNKVTEKGKDVELRCDPISGHTALYWYRQSLGQGLEFLIYFQGNSAPDKSGLPSDRFSAERTGGSVSTLTIQRTQQEDSAVYLCASSERQGGIQPQHFGDGTRLSIL.